The rows below give T cell receptor beta chains drawn from one sample of a study of cytomegalovirus exposure and HLA in healthy donors. Produced via immunoSEQ multiplex PCR; TCRdb's table is partial and in-frame only. The sample lists hundreds of thousands of clones, approximately 84% seen once, with around 12% in the top ten. Specimen: PBMCs. Every receptor here comes from a man between 18 and 35 years old in good health and CMV-seropositive. Both conserved end residues are part of each CDR3. D genes are given only for firm matches. Clone size appears in some rows only: once, few, many, or a class for an expanded clone.

>NA|TRBV2|NA|TRBJ2-1
CASRALGANYNEQFF
TGTGCCAGCAGGGCCTTGGGAGCGAACTACAATGAGCAGTTCTTC
>NA|TRBV7-9|NA|TRBJ1-1
CASSLDGQMNTEAFF
TGTGCCAGCAGCTTAGATGGGCAGATGAACACTGAAGCTTTCTTT
>NA|TRBV5-1|NA|TRBJ1-2
CASSLEFRTVGYTF
TGCGCCAGCAGCTTGGAGTTCAGGACTGTTGGCTACACCTTC
>NA|TRBV6-6|NA|TRBJ1-4
CASIDAIRAGEKLFF
TGTGCCAGCATTGACGCGATTAGGGCTGGCGAAAAACTGTTTTTT
>TRBD2|TRBV10-3|NA|TRBJ2-1
CAIRLAGANEQFF
TGTGCCATCAGACTAGCGGGAGCCAATGAGCAGTTCTTC
>TRBD1|TRBV28|NA|TRBJ1-1
CASRTGTPGTEAFF
TGTGCCAGCAGGACAGGGACGCCGGGCACTGAAGCTTTCTTT
>NA|TRBV11-2|NA|TRBJ2-3
CASSLVAPTFTDTQYF
TGTGCCAGCAGCTTAGTAGCTCCCACATTCACAGATACGCAGTATTTT
>TRBD1|TRBV28|NA|TRBJ2-7
CASSLPDRGYEQYF
TGTGCCAGCAGTTTACCCGACAGGGGGTACGAGCAGTACTTC
>NA|TRBV6-5|NA|TRBJ2-7
CASRPSRAPSYEQYF
TGTGCCAGCAGGCCTTCTAGAGCGCCGTCCTACGAGCAGTACTTC
>TRBD1|TRBV6-5|NA|TRBJ2-5
CASSYAAGTGQETQYF
TGTGCCAGCAGTTACGCTGCCGGGACAGGACAAGAGACCCAGTACTTC
>NA|TRBV11-2|NA|TRBJ2-3
CASSLVGASDTQYF
TGTGCCAGCAGCTTAGTGGGGGCGTCAGATACGCAGTATTTT
>NA|TRBV6-5|NA|TRBJ1-5
CASSSFSDQPQHF
TGTGCCAGCAGTTCCTTCTCCGATCAGCCCCAGCATTTT
>NA|TRBV27|once|TRBJ2-7
CASSFSGAYEQYF
TGTGCCAGCAGTTTTTCTGGGGCCTACGAGCAGTACTTC
>TRBD1|TRBV6-1|once|TRBJ1-5
CASSDRGLGNQPQHF
TGTGCCAGCAGCGACAGGGGCCTGGGTAATCAGCCCCAGCATTTT
>TRBD2|TRBV6-1|NA|TRBJ2-7
CASSERGIAGVFYEQYF
TGTGCCAGCAGTGAGCGGGGGATAGCGGGAGTCTTCTACGAGCAGTACTTC
>NA|TRBV4-3|NA|TRBJ2-7
CASSQDSTSPHHF
TGCGCCAGCAGCCAAGATTCGACGTCACCGCATCACTTC
>NA|TRBV27|NA|TRBJ2-7
CASSFGRPYEQYF
TGTGCCAGCAGTTTTGGGCGCCCCTACGAGCAGTACTTC
>NA|TRBV28|NA|TRBJ1-2
CASKSAGVYGYTF
TGTGCCAGCAAGTCAGCAGGGGTCTATGGCTACACCTTC
>NA|TRBV7-9|NA|TRBJ2-6
CASSVQGSGANVLTF
TGTGCCAGCAGCGTTCAGGGTTCTGGGGCCAACGTCCTGACTTTC
>NA|TRBV15|NA|TRBJ2-1
CATSILRESSYNEQFF
TGTGCCACCAGCATCCTTCGAGAAAGCTCCTACAATGAGCAGTTCTTC
>NA|TRBV6-5|once|TRBJ2-4
CASSYSRAGAKNIQYF
TGTGCCAGCAGTTACTCGAGAGCGGGAGCCAAAAACATTCAGTACTTC
>NA|TRBV7-8|NA|TRBJ1-5
CASSFEGQPQHF
TGTGCCAGCAGCTTTGAGGGGCAGCCCCAGCATTTT